This TCR beta chain was documented in a study of identical twins. MiXCR, applied by TCRdb to the 5' RACE reads, yields one record per CDR3 protein. The sample consists of roughly 1,500,000 distinct CDR3 sequences, around 33% of them appearing once. The V segment lost 0 bases and the J segment 8 bases; nucleotides outside the gene matches: 7. This CDR3 is built from 15 residues. CDR1 is MGHRA, CDR2 YSYEKL, per germline. This clonotype was found a few times. The rearrangement links TRBV4-1 to TRBJ1-1; 9 positions agree with TRBD1. The receptor was derived from a newborn girl in good health. The sequenced sample consisted of cord blood. Written as DNA, the CDR3 is TGCGCCAGCAGCCAAGACGGACAGGGGCGGGTCGAAGCTTTCTTT. It specifies CASSQDGQGRVEAFF.